The T cell receptor (beta chain) under discussion was sequenced for a study of control samples from healthy donors and cancer patients. Germline loops: CDR1 MNHEY, CDR2 SMNVEV (reference sequence). V shed 5 bases and J shed 4 bases, with 12 bases lying between them. The CDR3 consists of 15 residues. This clone came up once. Sequenced by immunoSEQ multiplex PCR; TCRdb stores in-frame clones only, minus some. The sample holds 150,000 to 170,000 clones, around 95% seen once. The TCR originated in a man between 35 and 55 years old in good health. Source material: blood. This chain joins TRBV27 and TRBJ1-6; D is uncertain. CDR3 DNA sequence: TGTGCCAGCAGTCCAGAGGCGGTTTATAATTCACCCCTCCACTTT. Residues: CASSPEAVYNSPLHF.